A selection of T cell receptor beta chains follows, all from one sample in a study of beta chain features in type 1 diabetes. The assay was immunoSEQ multiplex PCR, and TCRdb's table has in-frame clones only and misses some. The data contain 250,000 to 350,000 clones, around 15% of them singletons. The material sequenced was central memory CD4+ T cells from blood. The origin of the receptors is a man aged 25-40 years in good health. Each CDR3 is given without its conserved first and last residue.

V	CDR3
TRBV11-2	ASSPDRTNSGANVLT
TRBV5-1	ASSRTTGDGNTIY
TRBV7-2	ASSLASGGAQETQY
TRBV11-2	ASSLDGRDSPLH
TRBV9	ASSPSVGASSYNEQF
TRBV19	ASSRQSSGNTIY
TRBV6-6	ASRYESETQY
TRBV5-1	ASSQSGGIDTQY
TRBV7-9	ASSPPPRLVIFEQF
TRBV5-4	ASSLDRGAKNIQY
TRBV4-3	ASSQEIHQPQH
TRBV7-2	ASSLGVSTGGEETQY
TRBV4-3	ASSQGLQVNYGYT
TRBV7-8	ASSPPGLATQETQY
TRBV6-1	ASSEGYEQY
TRBV6-5	ASSRGGGGWDEQY
TRBV19	ASSISARGLYEQF
TRBV4-3	ASSLASQGDNIQY
TRBV6-5	ASSRGIISNQPQH
TRBV7-8	ASSLVDSYQPQH
TRBV5-8	ASSLEGTQY
TRBV2	ASSRGEGQPQH
TRBV7-2	ASRRRGSYNEQF
TRBV19	ASSPGQGPLNTEAF
TRBV4-1	ASSPSGGAGGLNEQF
TRBV6-5	ASRTGNNNEQF
TRBV6-5	ASSSGPNYYNEQF
TRBV7-9	ASSLQGGTEAF
TRBV7-9	ASSLSDRFNSPLH
TRBV7-3	ASSLDMSSGNTIY
TRBV27	ASSYDRGREKLF
TRBV4-3	ASSQGVRAPQY
TRBV5-4	ASGDRANEKLF
TRBV4-1	ASSRINDGQY
TRBV7-2	ASSLAQGANEKLF
TRBV11-3	ASSPEPRLPSSYEQY